This TCR beta chain was recovered during a study of blood T cell repertoires in COVID-19. Across the whole study: Acute and convalescent COVID-19 specimens originated in the United States, Italy and Spain. The cDNA or gDNA used as material had been derived from T cells, B-cell-depleted T cells, or PBMCs.

The V and J ends lost 0 bases and 1 base respectively, with 7 bases between them. Germline lookup yields CDR1 SGHKS and CDR2 YYEKEE (reference sequence). The CDR3 runs to 14 residues. Enrollees, about 18 to 89 years old, lived in 24 US areas. Original handling: Estimates of nucleated cell counts were drawn from the amplification of reference gene primers. Using immunoSEQ multiplex PCR, the repertoire was profiled, and TCRdb retains in-frame clones only, with some absent. V, J and clone size reflect that table, while D and trimming were determined from the DNA. The sample has 150,000 or so clones; roughly 87% are singletons.

The TCR originated in a human donor with acute COVID-19. The donor label of this sample is uncertain. The chain uses TRBV5-5 and TRBJ2-5; D call uncertain. The sample was PBMCs or T cells enriched from blood (not recorded which). The CDR3 coding sequence is TGTGCCAGCAGCTTGGGGTTTAGCCAAGAGACCCAGTACTTC. This sequence encodes CASSLGFSQETQYF.